Given below is one T cell receptor beta chain in context. Its antigen is unidentified. These data are taken from a study of shared clonotypes between healthy human individuals. Between the trimmed V and J ends, which lost 8 bases and 5 bases, there was a span of 18 bases. The CDR3 covers 14 residues. Germline CDR1 reads SNHLY; CDR2 reads FYNNEI. The donors were adults (healthy and HIV-negative) with no recent acute infections or vaccinations. Assay used: immunoSEQ multiplex PCR; TCRdb lists only in-frame clones, some missing. This sample yields approximately 2,300,000 clones, of which roughly 92% are seen a single time; 0.3% to 0.45% belongs to the top ten. Whole-study findings and limits: Naive subsets tended to show greater estimated richness than memory subsets. Naive CD4 clonotypes overlapped across a handful of donors at approximately 5%.

The chain is built from TRBV2 and TRBJ2-5; D is perhaps TRBD2 (5 bases). Sequencing was performed on naive CD4+ T cells from PBMCs. Subset given: CD45RA+ positively selected. This clonotype was obtained from a man between 18 and 35 years old in good health. Some clones in this sample may be carry-over from other donors' samples. The DNA for the CDR3 is TGTGCCAGCCGTTTCCAGGCCCCGGGGGAGACCCAGTACTTC. Its protein is CASRFQAPGETQYF.